The 18 T cell receptor beta chains in this list originate from one sample, sequenced in a study of blood T cell repertoires in COVID-19. Produced via immunoSEQ multiplex PCR; TCRdb's table is partial and in-frame only. This sample carries approximately 170,000 clones, 86% of them seen once, and the ten largest clones take approximately 4%. The sequenced sample was peripheral blood. The receptors come from a woman in her seventies with acute or convalescent COVID-19.

This chain links TRBV7-6 with TRBJ2-6; tentatively, D is TRBD1 (5 bases). V was clipped by 5 bases and J by 0 bases, with 17 bases between them. CDR3 length: 18 amino acids. The germline gives CDR1 SGHVS, CDR2 FNYEAQ. The CDR3 loop is CASSPTQGVVSGANVLTF. The CDR3 nucleotides read TGTGCCAGCAGCCCAACTCAGGGTGTCGTCTCTGGGGCCAACGTCCTGACTTTC.

The chain couples TRBV5-8 to TRBJ2-1; D gene unclear. Trimming took off 4 bases at V and 2 bases at J, with 10 bases between the two ends. The germline V gene has CDR1 SGHTS and CDR2 YDEGEE. The CDR3 extends over 14 amino acids. The CDR3 region has the DNA TGTGCCAGCAGCATGAGGATCACCTACAATGAGCAGTTCTTC. Translated, it gives CASSMRITYNEQFF. Based on the CDR3 plus reference TRBV5-8 and TRBJ2-1, the full variable domain is EAGVTQSPTHLIKTRGQQATLRCSPISGHTSVYWYQQALGLGLQFLLWYDEGEERNRGNFPPRFSGRQFPNYSSELNVNALELEDSALYLCASSMRITYNEQFFGPGTRLTVL.

The chain has TRBV3-1 (or the pseudogene TRBV3-2) and TRBJ1-2; 9 bases are a match to TRBD1. The V and J ends lost 1 base and 2 bases, in that order; junction bases with no gene match: 11. Germline values: CDR1 LGHDT, CDR2 YNNKEL (reference sequence). This CDR3 region has 18 residues. The DNA for the CDR3 is TGTGCCAGCAGCCAAGGAATGACAGGGGGTCTTGGGAACTATGGCTACACCTTC. Encoded protein: CASSQGMTGGLGNYGYTF.

The CDR3 bases are TGCGCCAGCAGCCAAGCACCAGGGAACAATCAGCCCCAGCATTTT. It codes for CASSQAPGNNQPQHF. V usage is TRBV4-1 and J usage is TRBJ1-5, with D maybe TRBD1 (5 bases). This CDR3 is built from 15 residues. V lost 1 base, J lost 3 bases, and 10 bases lay in between. Germline CDR1 reads MGHRA; CDR2 reads YSYEKL.

The V and J genes are TRBV5-4 and TRBJ2-4; TRBD1 matches 9 bases. This CDR3 contains 17 residues. With 0 bases clipped from V and 7 bases from J, the junction kept 11 bases outside the gene matches. The V gene's germline CDR1 is SGHNT and CDR2 YYREEE (reference sequence). The CDR3 region has the DNA TGTGCCAGCAGCTTGGGGGGGACAGGGACTTCGTGGAACATTCAGTACTTC. It codes for CASSLGGTGTSWNIQYF.

This clone was recorded once. V gene TRBV19 combines with J gene TRBJ1-6, with 9 bases identical to TRBD1. The CDR3 length is 14 residues. CDR1 LNHDA and CDR2 SQIVND come from the germline V gene (reference sequence). The trim removed 10 bases at V and 6 bases at J, leaving 7 bases unmatched. The CDR3 loop reads CATQQGAVNSPLHF. The CDR3 nucleotides read TGTGCCACTCAACAGGGGGCGGTTAATTCACCCCTCCACTTT.

The chain employs TRBV3-1 (or the pseudogene TRBV3-2) and TRBJ2-1, with TRBD2 matching over 7 bases. There are 13 residues in the CDR3. Germline assignment: CDR1 LGHDT and CDR2 YNNKEL (reference sequence). V gave up 4 bases and J gave up 12 bases; unmatched junction bases: 9. This CDR3 reads CASSLCGREWQFF. DNA of the CDR3: TGTGCCAGCAGCCTCTGTGGGCGGGAGTGGCAGTTCTTC.

The J gene is TRBJ1-1, the V gene TRBV6-2 or TRBV6-3; 7 nucleotides agree with TRBD1. Unmatched junction bases numbered 10, after V lost 6 bases and J lost 3 bases. Per the germline V gene, CDR1 is MNHEY and CDR2 is SVGEGT. CDR3 length: 15 residues. The DNA of the CDR3 is TGTGCCAGCAGCACGAGTCGGGACAGCCACACTGAAGCTTTCTTT. Translated, it gives CASSTSRDSHTEAFF.

The chain combines TRBV19 with TRBJ1-2, with D possibly being TRBD1 (6 bases). Germline V gene data show CDR1 as LNHDA and CDR2 as SQIVND (reference sequence). The CDR3 covers 15 residues. Deletions cut 4 bases from V and 8 bases from J, with 20 bases between. Written as DNA, the CDR3 is TGTGCCAGTAGTACCAAAGGACAGAAATTTGGCGGCTACACCTTC. Residues: CASSTKGQKFGGYTF. Using reference TRBV19 and TRBJ1-2 for the parts outside the CDR3, the full variable domain is DGGITQSPKYLFRKEGQNVTLSCEQNLNHDAMYWYRQDPGQGLRLIYYSQIVNDFQKGDIAEGYSVSREKKESFPLTVTSAQKNPTAFYLCASSTKGQKFGGYTFGSGTRLTVV.

The chain couples TRBV28 to TRBJ2-7, with TRBD2 matching over 13 bases. Trimming took 7 bases from V and 3 from J; bases not matched to a gene: 3. This CDR3 is 14 amino acids long. CDR1 is MDHEN, CDR2 SYDVKM, per germline. The CDR3 region has the DNA TGTGCCAGCACCAGGACTAGCGGGAGCTACGAGCAGTACTTC. Translation gives CASTRTSGSYEQYF. The variable domain in full, with the rest retrieved from reference TRBV28 and TRBJ2-7, is DVKVTQSSRYLVKRTGEKVFLECVQDMDHENMFWYRQDPGLGLRLIYFSYDVKMKEKGDIPEGYSVSREKKERFSLILESASTNQTSMYLCASTRTSGSYEQYFGPGTRLTVT.

This clone has just one count. The CDR3 is CASKSDMNSPLHF. CDR3 coding DNA: TGTGCCAGCAAGAGTGACATGAATTCACCCCTCCACTTT. This rearrangement joins TRBV5-4 to TRBJ1-6; D ambiguous. Per germline, CDR1 SGHNT and CDR2 YYREEE (reference sequence). The ends were cut back, 6 bases at V and 7 bases at J, with 11 bases in the middle. The CDR3 covers 13 residues.

Remarks on this clone: This CDR3 is also generated by other DNA sequences in the sample. The chain links TRBV5-1 to TRBJ2-3; TRBD2 matches at 11 bases. The CDR3 is 16 residues long. Unmatched junction bases numbered 4, after V lost 4 bases and J lost 0 bases. Germline V gene sequence: CDR1 SGHRS, CDR2 YFSETQ. In nucleotides, the CDR3 is TGCGCCAGCAGCCCGGGACTAGCGGCTAGCACAGATACGCAGTATTTT. This translates into CASSPGLAASTDTQYF. Full variable domain (remainder filled in from reference TRBV5-1 and TRBJ2-3): KAGVTQTPRYLIKTRGQQVTLSCSPISGHRSVSWYQQTPGQGLQFLFEYFSETQRNKGNFPGRFSGRQFSNSRSEMNVSTLELGDSALYLCASSPGLAASTDTQYFGPGTRLTVL.

This chain uses TRBV4-3 with TRBJ2-3, with 7 bases matching TRBD2. V lost 0 bases, J lost 0 bases, and 6 bases stayed unmatched. CDR1 LGHNA and CDR2 YSLEER come from the germline V gene. This CDR3 contains 17 residues. CDR3 region: CASSQERGLLSTDTQYF. The CDR3 DNA reads as TGCGCCAGCAGCCAAGAGAGGGGACTACTAAGCACAGATACGCAGTATTTT.

The chain links TRBV28 to TRBJ1-5; 8 bases map to TRBD1. Germline V gene sequence: CDR1 MDHEN, CDR2 SYDVKM. The CDR3 has 15 amino acids. V lost 2 bases and J lost 4; bases outside the gene matches: 4. The CDR3 sequence: CASSLVTGGNQPQHF. CDR3 nucleotides: TGTGCCAGCAGTTTAGTCACAGGGGGAAATCAGCCCCAGCATTTT.

The J gene is TRBJ2-3, the V gene TRBV2, with D unclear. The length of the CDR3 is 13 residues. V lost 7 bases and J 6 bases, leaving 14 bases between the germline ends. CDR1 and CDR2 from the germline V gene are SNHLY and FYNNEI. The CDR3 nucleotides read TGTGCCAGCAATCGCGAGAACCGGGATACGCAGTATTTT. Amino acids: CASNRENRDTQYF.

V usage is TRBV10-2 and J usage is TRBJ1-2, with D perhaps TRBD1 (5 bases). Trimming left V 0 bases short and J 8 bases short, with 7 bases between. This CDR3 has 12 amino acids. The V gene's germline CDR1 is WSHSY and CDR2 SAAADI. CDR3 sequence: CASSESGLGYTF. CDR3 nucleotides: TGCGCCAGCAGTGAGTCGGGACTCGGCTACACCTTC.

The rearrangement links TRBV5-6 to TRBJ2-1; 8 bases are a match to TRBD1. Germline V gene lookup returns CDR1 SGHDT and CDR2 YYEEEE. Trimming at V came to 4 bases and at J to 4 bases, leaving 16 bases not matched to a gene. This CDR3 contains 18 residues. The CDR3 DNA follows: TGTGCCAGCAGCAAAGGACAGGGTTACATGGCGAGGTACAATGAGCAGTTCTTC. It is translated as CASSKGQGYMARYNEQFF.

V and J are TRBV27 and TRBJ1-6; tentative D call: TRBD1 (6 bases). Germline CDR1 and CDR2: MNHEY and SMNVEV (reference sequence). The CDR3 is 14 residues long. Trimming pared 6 bases from V and 6 bases from J, leaving 12 bases between. This chain's CDR3 is CASRGQKFNSPLHF. DNA for the CDR3: TGTGCCAGCAGAGGACAGAAATTTAATTCACCCCTCCACTTT.